These T cell receptor beta chains were read from a single sample in a study of T cells in Graves' hyperthyroidism and ophthalmopathy. TCRdb processed the multiplex PCR reads anew with MiXCR; each CDR3 protein has one entry. The sample shows around 700,000 distinct CDR3 sequences, over 15% of them seen only once. Material: blood. These receptors originate from a woman aged 45 to 65 with Graves' hyperthyroidism that later progressed to Graves' ophthalmopathy. The CDR3 runs from the conserved cysteine through the conserved F or W. A D gene is named only where the DNA matches it firmly. Only part of the rows carry a size: once, few, many, or a class if the clone is expanded.

TRBJ2-1	few	TRBV6-2/TRBV6-3	TRBD2	TGTGCCAGCACCCCGGGACTAGCGGGCCATGAGCAGTTCTTC	CASTPGLAGHEQFF
TRBJ2-3	many	TRBV3-1	-	TGTGCCAGCAGCCAAGTTAATCCCTGGGGCACAGATACGCAGTATTTT	CASSQVNPWGTDTQYF
TRBJ1-4	many	TRBV12-3/TRBV12-4	-	TGTGCCAGCAGCCCATCCGGGACATTTAATGAAAAACTGTTTTTT	CASSPSGTFNEKLFF
TRBJ2-2	few	TRBV6-6	TRBD1	TGTGCCAGCAGTTACGGCTGGGCGGGACAGGGGCACACCGGGGAGCTGTTTTTT	CASSYGWAGQGHTGELFF
TRBJ1-2	-	TRBV29-1	TRBD1	TGCAGCGTTGAGGACAGGAAAGGCTACACCTTC	CSVEDRKGYTF
TRBJ2-1	once	TRBV5-1	-	TGCGCCAGCAGCTTGGTCCGACAGGTTGAGCAGTTCTTC	CASSLVRQVEQFF
TRBJ1-3	-	TRBV6-1	-	TGTGTATCTCGAGGGACTGCGGGAAACACCATATATTTT	CVSRGTAGNTIYF
TRBJ1-6	-	TRBV5-1	-	TGCGCCAGCAGCTTCGGACAAAATTCACCCCTCCACTTT	CASSFGQNSPLHF
TRBJ2-2	-	TRBV7-9	TRBD1	TGTGCCAGCAGCCACCCCGAGGCGACAGGGGACACCGGGGAGCTGTTTTTT	CASSHPEATGDTGELFF
TRBJ1-3	few	TRBV7-6	-	TGTGCCAGCAGCGTAGGGCCCCCGGGGGGCTCTGGAAACACCATATATTTT	CASSVGPPGGSGNTIYF
TRBJ1-2	many	TRBV10-3	TRBD1	TGTGCCATCAGTGAGTCCGCAGGGGGCACCTATGGCTACACCTTC	CAISESAGGTYGYTF
TRBJ1-1	many	TRBV12-3/TRBV12-4	-	TGTGCCAGCACCCTGAGGCGTGGAACTGAAGCTTTCTTT	CASTLRRGTEAFF
TRBJ2-3	-	TRBV20-1	TRBD2	TGCAGTGCCCCCCCCTTCAGCGGGAGGGGAGATACGCAGTATTTT	CSAPPFSGRGDTQYF
TRBJ2-3	few	TRBV20-1	-	TGCAGTGCTAGAGGGGCCACAGATACGCAGTATTTT	CSARGATDTQYF
TRBJ1-4	-	TRBV27	-	TGTGCCAGCAGTGCGATCAGGGGCGGGTTTGAAAAACTGTTTTTT	CASSAIRGGFEKLFF
TRBJ2-1	few	TRBV19	TRBD1	TGTGCCAGTAGTGTGCACAACAGGGGGCTAGGTGAGCAGTTCTTC	CASSVHNRGLGEQFF
TRBJ2-7	-	TRBV20-1	-	TGCAGTGCTAGAATTAGACAGACCGGGCAAACCTACGAGCAGTACTTC	CSARIRQTGQTYEQYF
TRBJ2-3	-	TRBV7-3	TRBD1	TGTGCCAGCAGCTTAATTGGACAGGGGGTGGAAGATACGCAGTATTTT	CASSLIGQGVEDTQYF
TRBJ2-3	many	TRBV20-1	-	TGCAGTGCTAGAGATGGGTCGGCAGGCTCTAGCACAGATACGCAGTATTTT	CSARDGSAGSSTDTQYF
TRBJ2-5	-	TRBV7-3	-	TGTGCCAGCAGCGGGGGGGGGGGACATCCGAAGGGAGAGACCCAGTACTTC	CASSGGGGHPKGETQYF
TRBJ1-2	many	TRBV7-9	TRBD1	TGTGCCAGCAGCTTAGACCCGACAGGGCTCAACTATGGCTACACCTTC	CASSLDPTGLNYGYTF
TRBJ2-1	-	TRBV10-3	TRBD2	TGTGCCATCAGTGAAGGGACTAGCGGGGATGAGCAGTTCTTC	CAISEGTSGDEQFF
TRBJ2-3	few	TRBV3-1	-	TGTGCCAGCAGCCCCGAAGGGAGACCTACAGGCACAGATACGCAGTATTTT	CASSPEGRPTGTDTQYF
TRBJ2-1	-	TRBV6-1	-	TGTGCCAGCAGCTTCGAAACTAGCCGTTGGGTCAATGAGCAGTTCTTC	CASSFETSRWVNEQFF
TRBJ2-1	many	TRBV3-1	-	TGTGCCAGCAGCCAACCCGGACTCCCCAATGAGCAGTTCTTC	CASSQPGLPNEQFF
TRBJ2-1	many	TRBV7-6	-	TGTGCCAGCAGTCCCTCGACCGCGCTAGCTGAGCAGTTCTTC	CASSPSTALAEQFF
TRBJ1-3	-	TRBV6-2/TRBV6-3	-	TGTGCCAGCACCGCGGACAACTCTGGAAACACCATATATTTT	CASTADNSGNTIYF
TRBJ1-5	-	TRBV27	TRBD1	TGTGCCAGCAGGTTACAGGGGAATCAGCCCCAGCATTTT	CASRLQGNQPQHF
TRBJ2-5	-	TRBV12-3/TRBV12-4	TRBD2	TGTGCCAGCATCCAACAGACTAGCGGGGGGGGGGAGACCCAGTACTTC	CASIQQTSGGGETQYF
TRBJ2-1	few	TRBV7-9	-	TGTGCCACTTGGGGCGGCGCGGGCTCCTACAATGAGCAGTTCTTC	CATWGGAGSYNEQFF
TRBJ2-3	few	TRBV9	-	TGTGCCAGCAGCGTATCAGGGACCTCCACAGATACGCAGTATTTT	CASSVSGTSTDTQYF
TRBJ2-5	many	TRBV11-3	TRBD1	TGTGCCAGCAGCGGGGCTGGGACAGGCCAGGAGACCCAGTACTTC	CASSGAGTGQETQYF
TRBJ2-3	few	TRBV6-2/TRBV6-3	-	TGTGCCAGCAGTTACTCGAGCACGGCCCGGAATACGCAGTATTTT	CASSYSSTARNTQYF
TRBJ1-5	many	TRBV20-1	-	TGCAGTGCTAGAGTTGTAAAGGGGGACGGGCAGCCCCAGCATTTT	CSARVVKGDGQPQHF
TRBJ2-1	many	TRBV7-2	TRBD2	TGTGCCAGCAGCTTAATTAGTGGACTAGCGGGGGCTGAGCAGTTCTTC	CASSLISGLAGAEQFF
TRBJ1-1	many	TRBV5-1	-	TGCGCCAGCAGCCGGGGGGGACCGAACACTGAAGCTTTCTTT	CASSRGGPNTEAFF
TRBJ2-7	-	TRBV6-1	-	TGTGCCAGCAGTGCAGGGTTGGGGGGGCCAACCTACGAGCAGTACTTC	CASSAGLGGPTYEQYF
TRBJ1-1	many	TRBV2	-	TGTGCCAGCAGTCCCTACAGGCTCACTGAAGCTTTCTTT	CASSPYRLTEAFF
TRBJ2-1	-	TRBV2	-	TGTGCCAGCAACTTTAGGGGTGAGCAGTTCTTC	CASNFRGEQFF
TRBJ1-1	many	TRBV12-3/TRBV12-4	-	TGTGCCAGCAGTTTATGGCACAACACTGAAGCTTTCTTT	CASSLWHNTEAFF
TRBJ2-1	-	TRBV29-1	TRBD1	TGCAGCGCCGAGGGACAGCCCTCCTACAATGAGCAGTTCTTC	CSAEGQPSYNEQFF
TRBJ1-4	-	TRBV6-2/TRBV6-3	TRBD1	TGTGCCACCCGCGGGACAGGGAATGAAAAACTGTTTTTT	CATRGTGNEKLFF
TRBJ1-6	many	TRBV3-1	-	TGTGCCAGCAGCCAAGTAGTAGGGAGGGTCGTATCACCCCTCCACTTT	CASSQVVGRVVSPLHF
TRBJ2-7	few	TRBV7-9	-	TGTGCCAGCAGCTCCGCGCGGGCGGTCTACGAGCAGTACTTC	CASSSARAVYEQYF
TRBJ1-5	-	TRBV12-5	-	TGTGCTAGTGGTACAAGCGATCAGCCCCAGCATTTT	CASGTSDQPQHF